The rows below give T cell receptor beta chains drawn from one sample of a study of radiotherapy plus CTLA-4 blockade in lung cancer. The table came from immunoSEQ multiplex PCR; TCRdb's copy has only in-frame clones and leaves some out. The sample shows tens of thousands of clones, 60% to 85% of them seen only once. The sequenced sample was peripheral blood, obtained from a patient treated with radiotherapy plus ipilimumab. All receptors derive from a human donor with non-small cell lung cancer who had a partial response to radiotherapy plus ipilimumab. Some clones in this sample may be carry-over from other donors' samples. The CDR3 runs from the conserved cysteine through the conserved F or W. Fields, in order: J gene, D gene, V gene, clone size, CDR3 protein, CDR3 DNA. A D gene is named only where the DNA matches it firmly. The listing skips clone size in some rows; elsewhere it reads once, few, many or a size class.

>TRBJ1-5|.|TRBV15|.
CATSLSPPGVQPQHF
TGTGCCACCAGCTTGAGTCCCCCCGGGGTTCAGCCCCAGCATTTT
>TRBJ1-5|.|TRBV19|.
CASRLYGGADQPQHF
TGTGCCAGTAGGCTTTATGGGGGCGCGGACCAGCCCCAGCATTTT
>TRBJ2-2|.|TRBV11-3|few
CASSPPWWTGTSTGELFF
TGTGCCAGCAGCCCCCCCTGGTGGACCGGGACATCCACCGGGGAGCTGTTTTTT
>TRBJ2-7|.|TRBV5-6|few
CASSLVSQAADEQYF
TGTGCCAGCAGCTTGGTAAGCCAGGCAGCCGACGAGCAGTACTTC
>TRBJ2-5|.|TRBV5-4|few
CASGLFGETQYF
TGTGCCAGCGGCCTGTTTGGTGAGACCCAGTACTTC
>TRBJ2-2|TRBD2|TRBV14|.
CASRRLAPTNTGELFF
TGTGCCAGCAGAAGACTAGCGCCTACGAACACCGGGGAGCTGTTTTTT
>TRBJ2-5|.|TRBV11-2|.
CASELQSGGQPRTQYF
TGTGCCAGCGAGCTCCAGTCGGGGGGCCAGCCCAGGACCCAGTACTTC
>TRBJ1-6|TRBD1|TRBV18|.
CASSPRAGGNSPLHF
TGTGCCAGCTCACCACGGGCAGGGGGCAATTCACCCCTCCACTTT
>TRBJ2-1|TRBD2|TRBV7-2|.
CASSLDGGRGNEQFF
TGTGCCAGCAGCTTAGATGGCGGGAGAGGTAATGAGCAGTTCTTC
>TRBJ2-2|.|TRBV5-1|.
CASSFQNTGELFF
TGCGCCAGCAGTTTTCAGAACACCGGGGAGCTGTTTTTT
>TRBJ2-1|TRBD2|TRBV27|.
CASSLSSGIRNEQFF
TGTGCCAGCAGTTTATCTAGCGGGATACGCAATGAGCAGTTCTTC
>TRBJ2-5|TRBD1|TRBV28|.
CASSLGQGGQETQYF
TGTGCCAGCAGCCTCGGACAGGGGGGACAAGAGACCCAGTACTTC
>TRBJ2-3|TRBD2|TRBV11-2|.
CASSLASGADTQYF
TGTGCCAGCAGCTTAGCCAGCGGGGCAGATACGCAGTATTTT
>TRBJ2-1|.|TRBV12-1|.
CASSFGVCLTASGRRGGEQFF
TGTGCCAGCAGCTTTGGTGTCTGTCTTACGGCTAGCGGGAGAAGGGGGGGTGAGCAGTTCTTC
>TRBJ1-2|TRBD1|TRBV19|.
CATKGDSYGYTF
TGTGCCACGAAGGGGGACAGCTATGGCTACACCTTC
>TRBJ2-1|TRBD2|TRBV7-6|.
CASSLVVTSGVNEQFF
TGTGCCAGCAGCTTAGTGGTGACTAGCGGGGTCAATGAGCAGTTCTTC
>TRBJ2-5|TRBD2|TRBV19|.
CASRSWRRGGRETQYF
TGTGCCAGTAGGTCGTGGCGGCGGGGGGGCCGAGAGACCCAGTACTTC
>TRBJ1-5|.|TRBV6-1|.
CASSGGGGYQPQHF
TGTGCCAGCAGTGGAGGGGGGGGCTATCAGCCCCAGCATTTT
>TRBJ1-2|.|TRBV5-1|.
CASSLNPDYGYTF
TGCGCCAGCAGCTTGAACCCGGACTATGGCTACACCTTC
>TRBJ1-6|TRBD1|TRBV28|few
CASSLPNRGTYNSPLHF
TGTGCCAGCAGTTTACCCAACAGGGGTACCTATAATTCACCCCTCCACTTT
>TRBJ1-6|TRBD1|TRBV7-3|.
CASSLQGDGSPLHF
TGTGCCAGCAGCCTTCAGGGGGACGGGTCACCCCTCCACTTT
>TRBJ2-1|TRBD1|TRBV5-6|.
CASSLDRDRGYNEQFF
TGTGCCAGCAGCTTGGACCGGGACAGGGGGTACAATGAGCAGTTCTTC
>TRBJ2-1|TRBD2|TRBV7-8|.
CASSYSGGASNEQFF
TGTGCCAGCAGCTACAGCGGGGGAGCATCCAATGAGCAGTTCTTC
>TRBJ2-5|.|TRBV10-3|.
CAISRDSFQETQYF
TGTGCCATCAGTCGGGACTCTTTCCAAGAGACCCAGTACTTC
>TRBJ1-2|TRBD1|TRBV5-4|.
CASSRDLQGGGYTF
TGTGCCAGCAGCCGGGACCTACAGGGGGGGGGCTACACCTTC
>TRBJ1-3|.|TRBV30|.
CAWRVGSSGNTIYF
TGTGCCTGGAGGGTAGGGAGCTCTGGAAACACCATATATTTT
>TRBJ1-2|TRBD1|TRBV29-1|.
CSAGTGSNYGYTF
TGCAGCGCAGGGACAGGTTCAAACTATGGCTACACCTTC
>TRBJ2-1|TRBD2|TRBV4-1|once
CASSPGLAALIVSYNEQFF
TGCGCCAGCAGCCCGGGACTAGCGGCACTTATAGTCTCCTACAATGAGCAGTTCTTC
>TRBJ2-3|TRBD2|TRBV2|.
CASSVERGLTDTQYF
TGTGCCAGCAGTGTTGAGCGGGGGCTCACAGATACGCAGTATTTT
>TRBJ1-2|TRBD1|TRBV9|.
CASSGGTGAPYGYTF
TGTGCCAGCAGCGGAGGGACAGGGGCTCCCTATGGCTACACCTTC
>TRBJ2-5|.|TRBV19|.
CASSMSGGQYETQYF
TGTGCCAGTAGTATGAGTGGCGGACAGTATGAGACCCAGTACTTC
>TRBJ1-5|TRBD1|TRBV28|once
CASSLSTGQVGSQPQHF
TGTGCCAGCAGTTTAAGTACGGGACAGGTCGGGTCTCAGCCCCAGCATTTT
>TRBJ1-4|TRBD1|TRBV25-1|.
CASRGDRVEKLFF
TGTGCCAGCAGGGGGGACAGGGTCGAAAAACTGTTTTTT
>TRBJ2-7|.|TRBV28|once
CASSLAPTYEQYF
TGTGCCAGCAGTTTGGCCCCAACCTACGAGCAGTACTTC
>TRBJ1-2|TRBD1|TRBV5-1|.
CASRPTGGAEVGYTF
TGCGCCAGCAGGCCCACAGGGGGCGCAGAAGTTGGCTACACCTTC